These T cell receptor beta chains were read from a single sample in a study of T cell repertoires in cytomegalovirus infection. Using its own MiXCR run on the reads, TCRdb lists one record per CDR3 protein. Among a few hundred thousand distinct CDR3 sequences listed, approximately 8.3% were seen once. Sequencing was done on a sample of PBMCs. These receptors all come from a human donor in good health (CMV status not recorded). Some clones in this sample may be carry-over from other donors' samples. Both conserved end residues are part of each CDR3.

V gene,J gene,CDR3 protein
TRBV11-2,TRBJ2-3,CASSLLSSGAFTDTQYF
TRBV7-2,TRBJ1-2,CASSATRQGGYTF
TRBV28,TRBJ2-7,CASSLPGLAPEQYF
TRBV19,TRBJ1-5,CASTESRRQPQHF
TRBV7-2,TRBJ2-7,CASSLLPGTGRNYEQYF
TRBV7-2,TRBJ2-1,CASSLAGVSPNEQFF
TRBV20-1,TRBJ2-3,CSATGPATDTQYF
TRBV7-2,TRBJ1-2,CASSSLGGTYGYTF
TRBV6-5,TRBJ1-2,CASRTQGARGYTF
TRBV4-3,TRBJ2-2,CASTPGLAEPNGELFF
TRBV11-1,TRBJ2-5,CASSFQAVQETQYF
TRBV12-3/TRBV12-4,TRBJ1-2,CASSFYRSGYTF
TRBV7-2,TRBJ2-4,CASSLVENIQYF
TRBV7-2,TRBJ1-4,CASSYSGAGEKLFF
TRBV28,TRBJ2-7,CATLVPGASYEQYF
TRBV12-3/TRBV12-4,TRBJ1-6,CASRPGTVNTPLHF